The 26 T cell receptor beta chains below come from one sample, sequenced in a study of T cells in Graves' hyperthyroidism and ophthalmopathy. The source material, RNA transcripts, was used to amplify TCR beta CDR3 regions. TCR CDR3 regions were first amplified by RT-PCR with HTBI primers. TCRdb independently ran MiXCR on the multiplex PCR reads; one entry per CDR3 protein. The profile covers 490,000 or so distinct CDR3 sequences, with 15% to 20% appearing a single time and over 45% taken by the ten largest. What was sequenced was blood. Receptors originate from a middle-aged man with Graves' ophthalmopathy.

This clonotype was counted a few times. This chain connects TRBV28 to TRBJ2-7, with 7 bases that match TRBD2. Trimming took 5 bases from V and 6 from J; bases not matched to a gene: 7. CDR1 is MDHEN and CDR2 is SYDVKM in the germline V gene. The CDR3 spans 13 residues. Here the CDR3 DNA reads TGTGCCAGCAGTGGGGAGGGTAAAAGCGAGCAGTACTTC. Translating gives CASSGEGKSEQYF. Full variable domain (missing parts from reference TRBV28 and TRBJ2-7): DVKVTQSSRYLVKRTGEKVFLECVQDMDHENMFWYRQDPGLGLRLIYFSYDVKMKEKGDIPEGYSVSREKKERFSLILESASTNQTSMYLCASSGEGKSEQYFGPGTRLTVT.

This clonotype has only a few counts. The J gene is TRBJ1-6, the V gene TRBV2; D uncertain. Germline lookup yields CDR1 SNHLY and CDR2 FYNNEI. With 6 bases removed from V and 4 bases from J, the gap between germline ends came to 13 bases. This CDR3 contains 15 residues. CDR3 residues: CASRAAEGYNSPLHF. The CDR3 nucleotides read TGTGCCAGCAGAGCAGCAGAGGGTTATAATTCACCCCTCCACTTT.

The chain employs TRBV29-1 and TRBJ2-1, with 10 bases fitting TRBD2. Germline lookup yields CDR1 SQVTM and CDR2 ANQGSEA. Trimming cost V 7 bases and J 9 bases; bases outside gene matches: 9. CDR3 length: 13 amino acids. The CDR3 loop is CSGGLAGEAEQFF. The CDR3, as DNA: TGCAGCGGGGGGCTAGCGGGAGAAGCTGAGCAGTTCTTC.

The V gene is TRBV18, the J gene TRBJ2-5; D is ambiguous. This CDR3 spans 13 amino acids. V lost 0 bases to trimming and J lost 7 bases, with 9 bases between them. Germline V CDR1 and CDR2: KGHSH, LQKENI. CDR3 region: CASSPPDLGTQYF. The CDR3 nucleotides read TGTGCCAGCTCACCACCGGATCTGGGGACCCAGTACTTC.

This chain's CDR3 is CASSPSVGSGYTF. CDR3 bases: TGTGCCAGCAGCCCTTCGGTGGGGTCCGGCTACACCTTC. The chain has TRBV7-3 and TRBJ1-2; D remains ambiguous. Germline CDR1 SGHTA, CDR2 FQGTGA. CDR3 length: 13 residues. V lost 5 bases and J 8 bases, leaving 15 bases between the germline ends.

The chain joins TRBV5-1 to TRBJ2-7; D uncertain. The germline V gene has CDR1 SGHRS and CDR2 YFSETQ. Deletions cut 2 bases from V and 3 bases from J, with 9 bases between. There are 13 residues in the CDR3. CDR3 protein: CASSFELYYEQYF. CDR3 nucleotides: TGCGCCAGCAGCTTCGAGCTCTACTACGAGCAGTACTTC.

The J gene is TRBJ1-6, the V gene TRBV28, with 7 bases lining up with TRBD1. There are 16 residues in the CDR3. With V trimmed by 5 bases and J by 7 bases, 11 bases remained unmatched. Germline V gene lookup returns CDR1 MDHEN and CDR2 SYDVKM. CDR3: CASSPPGEGANSPLHF. CDR3 nucleotide sequence: TGTGCCAGCAGTCCTCCCGGCGAGGGGGCGAATTCACCCCTCCACTTT.

The rearrangement links TRBV5-1 to TRBJ2-1; 14 bases fit TRBD2. CDR3 length: 15 residues. Germline V gene sequence: CDR1 SGHRS, CDR2 YFSETQ. The V segment lost 4 bases and the J segment 10 bases; nucleotides outside the gene matches: 7. The CDR3 region has the DNA TGCGCCAGCAGCATAGGACTAGCGGGGGGAGGGGAGCAGTTCTTC. Its translation: CASSIGLAGGGEQFF.

There are many counts of this clonotype. V gene TRBV20-1 combines with J gene TRBJ2-3, with D possibly TRBD2 on 5 matching bases. Trimming pared 6 bases from V and 2 bases from J, leaving 15 bases between. Germline V gene data show CDR1 as DFQATT and CDR2 as SNEGSKA (reference sequence). The CDR3 covers 14 residues. CDR3 loop: CSAHPEGSTDTQYF. The CDR3 DNA reads TGCAGTGCGCACCCCGAGGGTTCCACAGATACGCAGTATTTT.

In its sample, this clonotype was seen a few times. The V call is TRBV11-3, the J call TRBJ2-1; no definite D call. Germline values: CDR1 SGHNT, CDR2 YENEEA. The V end lost 2 bases, the J end lost 5 bases, and 4 bases lay between the germline ends. This CDR3 spans 12 amino acids. The CDR3 DNA is TGTGCCAGCAGCTTATTTAACAATGAGCAGTTCTTC. Translating it yields CASSLFNNEQFF.

This clonotype was observed many times. This chain joins TRBV12-3 or TRBV12-4 and TRBJ2-5; weak D call: TRBD2 (5 bases). The CDR3 is made up of 14 amino acids. V was trimmed by 6 bases and J by 5 bases, leaving 16 bases between them. In DNA, the CDR3 is TGTGCCAGCAGGACCCACAACCGCGGGGAGACCCAGTACTTC. This gives the protein CASRTHNRGETQYF.

This clonotype was seen at least ten times. The chain links TRBV30 to TRBJ1-1; D remains unclear. Trimming cost V 2 bases and J 0 bases, with 4 bases left between them. This CDR3 contains 12 residues. Germline lookup yields CDR1 GTSNPN and CDR2 SVGIG (reference sequence). The CDR3 loop reads CAWSTVNTEAFF. The DNA for the CDR3 is TGTGCCTGGAGTACAGTGAACACTGAAGCTTTCTTT.

A few counts support this clonotype. The rearrangement joins TRBV20-1 to TRBJ2-7, with D possibly being TRBD2 (6 bases). V dropped 3 bases and J dropped 4 bases, with 10 bases sitting between them. CDR1 and CDR2 (germline): DFQATT, SNEGSKA (reference sequence). This CDR3 spans 12 amino acids. CDR3 in amino acids: CSASGRGYEQYF. CDR3 nucleotides: TGCAGTGCTAGCGGGAGAGGGTACGAGCAGTACTTC.

The chain couples TRBV28 to TRBJ1-5; TRBD1 agrees at 9 bases. Germline V gene sequence: CDR1 MDHEN, CDR2 SYDVKM. The CDR3 runs 16 residues. Trimming removed 5 bases from V and 6 bases from J; junction bases left unmatched: 11. CDR3 loop: CASSTAGTGISQPQHF. The CDR3 coding sequence is TGTGCCAGCAGTACCGCCGGGACAGGGATAAGTCAGCCCCAGCATTTT. The whole variable domain, remainder taken from reference TRBV28 and TRBJ1-5, is DVKVTQSSRYLVKRTGEKVFLECVQDMDHENMFWYRQDPGLGLRLIYFSYDVKMKEKGDIPEGYSVSREKKERFSLILESASTNQTSMYLCASSTAGTGISQPQHFGDGTRLSIL.

The chain uses TRBV3-1 and TRBJ2-7; 8 bases agree with TRBD2. This CDR3 has 16 amino acids. Trimming at V came to 1 base and at J to 5 bases, leaving 10 bases not matched to a gene. Germline CDR1 reads LGHDT; CDR2 reads YNNKEL (reference sequence). The CDR3 DNA sequence: TGTGCCAGCAGCCAAGGTAGTATGGCGGGGGGCGACGAGCAGTACTTC. As protein: CASSQGSMAGGDEQYF.

This clonotype was counted many times. The rearrangement links TRBV5-1 to TRBJ1-5; TRBD1 agrees at 7 bases. CDR1 SGHRS and CDR2 YFSETQ come from the germline V gene. The trim removed 4 bases at V and 1 base at J, leaving 5 bases unmatched. This CDR3 is 15 amino acids long. CDR3 sequence (DNA): TGCGCCAGCAGCGTAGGGGGCAACAGCAATCAGCCCCAGCATTTT. It specifies CASSVGGNSNQPQHF.

V gene TRBV5-1 combines with J gene TRBJ2-6; D not certain. The CDR3 is made up of 19 amino acids. Germline V CDR1 and CDR2: SGHRS, YFSETQ. Trimming pared 4 bases from V and 0 bases from J, leaving 20 bases between. Here the CDR3 reads CASSPFPGSLNSGANVLTF. The CDR3 DNA reads as TGCGCCAGCAGCCCTTTCCCGGGCAGTTTAAACTCTGGGGCCAACGTCCTGACTTTC.

There are many counts of this clonotype. V usage is TRBV5-1 and J usage is TRBJ2-5, with TRBD2 matching 7 bases. The ends lost 4 bases at V and 5 bases at J; junction bases unmatched: 5. Germline V CDR1 and CDR2: SGHRS, YFSETQ. This CDR3 spans 13 amino acids. CDR3 nucleotide sequence: TGCGCCAGCAGCCTCATGGGGGGGGAGACCCAGTACTTC. Translation gives CASSLMGGETQYF.

The V gene is TRBV6-2 or TRBV6-3, the J gene TRBJ2-3, with TRBD1 matching over 8 bases. Germline V gives CDR1 MNHEY, CDR2 SVGEGT. V lost 4 bases, J lost 4 bases, and 13 bases stayed unmatched. The CDR3 is 17 amino acids. The CDR3 DNA reads TGTGCCAGCAGTTCCCCCCGGACAGGGATGATATCAGATACGCAGTATTTT. Encoded protein: CASSSPRTGMISDTQYF.

The sample holds many counts of this clonotype. The CDR3 sequence is CASTPGGVPSPYEQYF. The CDR3 nucleotides read TGTGCCAGCACCCCCGGCGGGGTCCCCTCCCCCTACGAGCAGTACTTC. The V call is TRBV28, the J call TRBJ2-7; weak D call: TRBD2 (6 bases). The CDR3 contains 16 residues. V lost 7 bases, J lost 2 bases, and 21 bases lay in between. Germline-derived CDR1 and CDR2 are MDHEN and SYDVKM.

In this sample, this clonotype turned up many times. V gene TRBV9 combines with J gene TRBJ1-1, with a possible D match to TRBD1 (5 bases). Trimming removed 3 bases at V and 8 bases at J, with 8 bases between. The CDR3 has 11 amino acids. Germline CDR1 SGDLS, CDR2 YYNGEE. The DNA for the CDR3 is TGTGCCAGCAGCGGGGGGGGAGAAGCTTTCTTT. Encoded protein: CASSGGGEAFF.

The gene calls are TRBV20-1 and TRBJ2-1, with 9 bases matching TRBD2. Germline CDR1 DFQATT, CDR2 SNEGSKA (reference sequence). V was clipped by 3 bases and J by 8 bases; unmatched bases: 8. CDR3 length: 14 residues. The CDR3 DNA sequence: TGCAGTGCTAGGGAAGCGGGAGGAGGGCATGAGCAGTTCTTC. Its translation is CSAREAGGGHEQFF.

The V call is TRBV5-4, the J call TRBJ1-2; no reliable D call. This CDR3 has 12 amino acids. Germline V gene lookup returns CDR1 SGHNT and CDR2 YYREEE (reference sequence). V was cut by 3 bases and J by 4 bases, with 7 bases left in between. The CDR3 here is CASSSDFYGYTF. The CDR3, as DNA: TGTGCCAGCAGCTCTGACTTCTATGGCTACACCTTC.

This clonotype has just a few counts. This rearrangement joins TRBV6-1 to TRBJ2-3; a weak D match, TRBD2 (6 bases). This CDR3 has 16 residues. Germline CDR1 reads MNHNS; CDR2 reads SASEGT. The V end was cut by 5 bases, the J end by 3 bases, with 18 bases between. The CDR3 nucleotides are TGTGCCAGCAGTTGGGCCCAGGTGGGGGGAACAGATACGCAGTATTTT. Amino acid sequence: CASSWAQVGGTDTQYF.

This clonotype was picked up a small number of times. This chain joins TRBV5-1 and TRBJ2-7; 9 positions agree with TRBD1. The CDR3 runs 15 residues. Germline V CDR1 and CDR2: SGHRS, YFSETQ. J was trimmed by 3 bases and V by 4 bases; bases with no gene match: 8. CDR3 protein: CASSLGGTGFYEQYF. The CDR3 DNA reads as TGCGCCAGCAGCCTAGGTGGGACAGGGTTCTACGAGCAGTACTTC. Full variable domain (missing parts from reference TRBV5-1 and TRBJ2-7): KAGVTQTPRYLIKTRGQQVTLSCSPISGHRSVSWYQQTPGQGLQFLFEYFSETQRNKGNFPGRFSGRQFSNSRSEMNVSTLELGDSALYLCASSLGGTGFYEQYFGPGTRLTVT.

The chain uses TRBV6-1 and TRBJ1-2; TRBD1 matches at 9 bases. With V trimmed by 5 bases and J by 6 bases, 7 bases remained unmatched. In germline, CDR1 is MNHNS, CDR2 SASEGT. The CDR3 totals 14 residues. The CDR3 protein is CASSQDRGLHGYTF. CDR3 DNA: TGTGCCAGCAGTCAGGACAGGGGCCTTCATGGCTACACCTTC.